This passage covers 8 T cell receptor beta chains from one sample sequenced in a study of T cell clonotyping in hematopoietic cell transplantation (dated by TCRdb to the early 2020s). The library relied on the immunoSEQ multiplex PCR assay. TCRdb stores this immuneACCESS table with in-frame sequences only. Part of the clones is absent; in the studies checked, under half of the shortfall reflects unresolved V genes, and no reason is known for the rest. The sample table records a few thousand clones; around 85% of these occur just once. Of the sample, 22% falls within the top ten clones. The time point label of this sample denotes: 180 days after allo-HCT. Here the sequenced sample was peripheral blood mononuclear cells, taken 180 days after allogeneic stem cell transplant. These receptors all come from a male patient between 60 and 69 years old who had an allogeneic stem cell transplant from an unrelated donor, so T cells may come from the graft donor. Some clones in this sample may be carry-over from other donors' samples.

CDR3 sequence reads: CASSLEWGSRYGYTF. CDR3 DNA: TGCGCCAGCAGCTTGGAGTGGGGTTCGCGGTATGGCTACACCTTC. The chain carries TRBV5-1 and TRBJ1-2; no definite D call. Germline-derived CDR1 and CDR2 are SGHRS and YFSETQ. The CDR3 has 15 amino acids. V gave up 0 bases and J gave up 5 bases, with 14 bases separating them.

The chain employs TRBV11-2 and TRBJ2-7; TRBD1 matches 9 bases. Germline assignment: CDR1 SGHAT and CDR2 FQNNGV. The CDR3 sequence is 16 residues long. The junction had 12 bases not matched to a gene; V was cut back by 4 bases and J by 5 bases. CDR3 sequence: CASSSSRGQGSNEQYF. The CDR3 nucleotides read TGTGCCAGCAGCTCTAGCCGGGGACAGGGAAGTAACGAGCAGTACTTC.

The genes are TRBV7-2 and TRBJ2-7; 8 nucleotides match TRBD1. Germline V gene data show CDR1 as SGHTA and CDR2 as FQGNSA. The CDR3 is made up of 13 amino acids. Trimming at V came to 2 bases and at J to 4 bases, leaving 1 base not matched to a gene. The CDR3 is CASSLNRGYEQYF. In DNA, the CDR3 is TGTGCCAGCAGCTTAAACAGGGGGTACGAGCAGTACTTC.

This clone was detected once. J is TRBJ1-5 and V is TRBV28; D is undetermined. Germline CDR1 reads MDHEN; CDR2 reads SYDVKM. The CDR3 is made up of 15 amino acids. The germline V and J ends were trimmed by 3 bases and 2 bases, with 11 bases remaining between them. The DNA of the CDR3 is TGTGCCAGCAGTTTGGTTAGGGCAGGCAATCAGCCCCAGCATTTT. Translating it yields CASSLVRAGNQPQHF.

This clone has more than one count but fewer than ten. This chain links TRBV6-1 with TRBJ1-1; D gene unclear. This CDR3 is 13 amino acids long. Germline V CDR1 and CDR2: MNHNS, SASEGT. The V end lost 4 bases, the J end lost 1 base, and 7 bases lay between the germline ends. The CDR3 here is CASSAAGNTEAFF. For the CDR3, the DNA is TGTGCCAGCAGTGCCGCAGGGAACACTGAAGCTTTCTTT.

This clone has more than one count but fewer than ten. The CDR3 DNA is TGCGCCAGCAGCCAAGATCGTTTCACAGGACTTTACTCTGGGGCCAACGTCCTGACTTTC. Residues: CASSQDRFTGLYSGANVLTF. The chain employs TRBV4-3 and TRBJ2-6; the D gene could be TRBD1 or TRBD2 (5 bases each). Trimming stripped 0 bases from V and 0 bases from J, with 18 bases between. Germline values: CDR1 LGHNA, CDR2 YSLEER. CDR3 length: 20 residues.

This sequence joins TRBV10-3 and TRBJ2-7; TRBD1 matches 9 bases. The V and J ends lost 7 bases and 1 base, in that order; junction bases with no gene match: 5. Germline CDR1 is ENHRY and CDR2 is SYGVKD. There are 14 residues in the CDR3. CDR3 nucleotide sequence: TGTGCCATCAACCCCGGGACAGGGTCCTACGAGCAGTACTTC. Amino acids: CAINPGTGSYEQYF.

J is TRBJ2-1 and V is TRBV6-6; D possibly matches TRBD1 or TRBD2 (5 bases each). Trimming shortened V by 10 bases and J by 4 bases, and 17 bases separated the two germline ends. Germline V gene sequence: CDR1 MNHNY, CDR2 SVGAGI (reference sequence). The length of the CDR3 is 14 residues. The CDR3 DNA follows: TGTGCCACTCAGAGGGGCGGATCATACAATGAGCAGTTCTTC. Its protein is CATQRGGSYNEQFF.